Listed here are 9 T cell receptor beta chains from one sample, sequenced in a study of blood T cell repertoires in COVID-19. Sequencing was performed with immunoSEQ multiplex PCR; in TCRdb, only in-frame clones are kept and a portion is missing. The table includes about 140,000 clones, around four fifths detected once. The specimen was peripheral blood. These receptor sequences come from a woman aged 80 or over with acute or convalescent COVID-19.

The chain uses TRBV3-1 (or the pseudogene TRBV3-2) and TRBJ2-1, with 9 bases matching TRBD2. This CDR3 contains 15 residues. The junction had 10 bases not matched to a gene; V was cut back by 4 bases and J by 9 bases. Per the germline V gene, CDR1 is LGHDT and CDR2 is YNNKEL (reference sequence). The CDR3 here is CASSPVAGGLSEQFF. The DNA for the CDR3 is TGTGCCAGCAGCCCTGTGGCGGGAGGGTTAAGTGAGCAGTTCTTC.

The J gene is TRBJ1-6, the V gene TRBV6-5; TRBD1 aligns across 7 bases. The CDR3 loop spans 14 amino acids. The J segment lost 9 bases and the V segment lost 5 bases, leaving 7 bases of the junction unmatched. CDR1 MNHEY and CDR2 SVGAGI come from the germline V gene. CDR3 bases: TGTGCCAGCAGTCAGGACAGGCTACTTTCACCCCTCCACTTT. Its translation is CASSQDRLLSPLHF.

The genes are TRBV2 and TRBJ1-5, with D unresolved. The germline gives CDR1 SNHLY, CDR2 FYNNEI. This CDR3 has 13 residues. V shed 6 bases and J shed 0 bases, with 6 bases lying between them. The CDR3 bases are TGTGCCAGCAGAGCTGATAGCAATCAGCCCCAGCATTTT. Translating gives CASRADSNQPQHF. Based on the CDR3 plus reference TRBV2 and TRBJ1-5, the full variable domain is EPEVTQTPSHQVTQMGQEVILRCVPISNHLYFYWYRQILGQKVEFLVSFYNNEISEKSEIFDDQFSVERPDGSNFTLKIRSTKLEDSAMYFCASRADSNQPQHFGDGTRLSIL.

The chain carries TRBV2 and TRBJ2-7; perhaps TRBD1 as D (5 bases). V shed 2 bases and J shed 4 bases, with 6 bases lying between them. Germline V gives CDR1 SNHLY, CDR2 FYNNEI. This CDR3 comprises 12 residues. CDR3 sequence: CASSEQGYEQYF. CDR3 in DNA: TGTGCCAGCAGTGAACAGGGTTACGAGCAGTACTTC.

This clone was seen only once. This chain connects TRBV4-1 to TRBJ1-2; the D gene is possibly TRBD1 (6 bases). This CDR3 region has 18 residues. Germline V gene lookup returns CDR1 MGHRA and CDR2 YSYEKL. Between the trimmed V and J ends, which lost 1 base and 4 bases, there was a span of 22 bases. Written as DNA, the CDR3 is TGCGCCAGCAGCCAAGCGGTACTACAGGGCGGCAACCTCTATGGCTACACCTTC. It yields the protein CASSQAVLQGGNLYGYTF.

The DNA of the CDR3 is TGTGCCAGCAGCCAAGATGGGCAGACCGGGGAGCTGTTTTTT. Translation gives CASSQDGQTGELFF. V usage is TRBV4-2 and J usage is TRBJ2-2, with unresolved D. The CDR3 consists of 14 residues. V was cut by 0 bases and J by 5 bases, with 7 bases left in between. The V gene's germline CDR1 is LGHNA and CDR2 YNFKEQ.

This clone was observed a handful of times. The chain links TRBV24-1 to TRBJ2-1; 8 bases map to TRBD1. Germline CDR1 reads KGHDR; CDR2 reads SFDVKD. CDR3 length: 16 residues. V shed 3 bases, J shed 3 bases, and the junction held 6 bases outside the gene matches. DNA of the CDR3: TGTGCCACCAGTGATAAAGACAGGGGCGACTACAATGAGCAGTTCTTC. The encoded protein is CATSDKDRGDYNEQFF.

The chain carries TRBV18 and TRBJ2-3; possibly TRBD1 for D (6 bases). The CDR3 is made up of 13 amino acids. Looked up from germline, CDR1 is KGHSH and CDR2 is LQKENI. Between the trimmed V and J ends, which lost 6 bases and 7 bases, there was a span of 14 bases. CDR3 nucleotide sequence: TGTGCCAGCTCCCCGGATACAGGGTATACGCAGTATTTT. This sequence encodes CASSPDTGYTQYF. Supplemented by reference TRBV18 and TRBJ2-3, the full variable domain reads NAGVMQNPRHLVRRRGQEARLRCSPMKGHSHVYWYRQLPEEGLKFMVYLQKENIIDESGMPKERFSAEFPKEGPSILRIQQVVRGDSAAYFCASSPDTGYTQYFGPGTRLTVL.

The CDR3 region is CATLGQGRYEQYF. Here the CDR3 DNA reads TGTGCCACCCTCGGACAGGGTCGCTACGAGCAGTACTTC. J is TRBJ2-7 and V is TRBV28, with 8 bases aligning to TRBD1. Losses at the gene ends were 10 bases for V and 3 bases for J; bases not matched to a gene: 8. CDR1 and CDR2 (germline): MDHEN, SYDVKM. The CDR3 totals 13 residues. The variable domain in full, completed from reference TRBV28 and TRBJ2-7, reads DVKVTQSSRYLVKRTGEKVFLECVQDMDHENMFWYRQDPGLGLRLIYFSYDVKMKEKGDIPEGYSVSREKKERFSLILESASTNQTSMYLCATLGQGRYEQYFGPGTRLTVT.